This TCR beta chain was sequenced during a study of T cells after yellow fever vaccination. Points from the study as a whole: Most clones from primary vaccination were detected again post-booster (just over 95% CD4, about 85% CD8).

With respect to this clonotype: Its specificity is not known.

There are 15 residues in the CDR3. CDR1 is MNHNS, CDR2 SASEGT, per germline. Trimming shortened V by 6 bases and J by 3 bases, and 17 bases separated the two germline ends. The authors made TCR cDNA by 5'RACE template switching, adding a universal primer site and UMIs. A single record per CDR3 protein comes from TCRdb applying MiXCR to the 5' RACE reads. This sample yields roughly 400,000 distinct CDR3 sequences, of which 18% are seen a single time; 15% to 20% belongs to the top ten. The input for sequencing was PBMCs, taken before the yellow fever booster vaccination. The sequence came from a man younger than 35 who received the YFV17D yellow fever vaccine. This chain joins TRBV6-1 and TRBJ1-1; D perhaps matches TRBD1 (5 bases). The CDR3 here is CASRIVWGGDTEAFF. The DNA of the CDR3 is TGTGCCAGCAGGATTGTCTGGGGCGGGGACACTGAAGCTTTCTTT.